This T cell receptor beta chain is from a study of T cells in women clearing cervical HPV infection. Study-wide points: Cases carried less TRBV6-7 than controls: around 0.11% versus 0.15%. A classifier using richness and V gene abundances reached an AUC of around 0.78.

Notes on this clone: Its antigen remains unknown. With the read ending 3 residues before the CDR3 end, the germline J gene is used to fill in that end.

The method was immunoSEQ multiplex PCR; TCRdb's version includes in-frame clones alone and lacks a portion of them. This sample contains about 39,000 clones. Cervical HPV DNA detected by MY09/MY11 PCR, typed by dot-blot. The CDR3 consists of 15 residues. V was cut by 3 bases and J by 0 bases, with 9 bases left in between. Germline V lookup: CDR1 LNHDA, CDR2 SQIVND (reference sequence). The chain recombines TRBV19 with TRBJ1-3, with D possibly being TRBD1 (5 bases). Sequencing was performed on blood buffy coat. This sequence originates from a woman aged 18-70 years with a cervical HPV16 infection that either progressed to CIN3+ or cleared (not recorded which). The part of the CDR3 DNA that was read is TGTGCCAGTAGTATCACAGGTTACTCTGGAAACACC. Its protein product is CASSITGYSGNT. The whole CDR3 protein is CASSITGYSGNTIYF.